This T cell receptor (beta chain) emerged from a study of beta chain features in type 1 diabetes. The table lists this clone with a few counts. The antigen is unknown. Study results and caveats: TCRB CDR3s were moderately but significantly shorter in Type 1 diabetes patients in all four CD4+ subsets.

Expressed TCRB transcripts were sequenced because the entire RNA isolate underwent reverse transcription. Libraries were prepared by immunoSEQ multiplex PCR; TCRdb keeps only in-frame clonotypes and omits some of them. The sample records around 280,000 clones, approximately 15% being singletons. V was cut by 3 bases and J by 6 bases, with 12 bases left in between. The CDR3 is 15 residues long. Per the germline V gene, CDR1 is MGHDK and CDR2 is SYGVNS. Sequencing was done on a sample of naive CD4+ T cells from blood. The V and J genes are TRBV25-1 and TRBJ1-6, with a tentative D call TRBD1 (6 bases). This TCR derives from a man younger than 35 with type 1 diabetes. The chain's CDR3 is CASSDRGRGNSPLHF. In DNA, the CDR3 is TGTGCCAGCAGTGACAGGGGTAGGGGTAATTCACCCCTCCACTTT.